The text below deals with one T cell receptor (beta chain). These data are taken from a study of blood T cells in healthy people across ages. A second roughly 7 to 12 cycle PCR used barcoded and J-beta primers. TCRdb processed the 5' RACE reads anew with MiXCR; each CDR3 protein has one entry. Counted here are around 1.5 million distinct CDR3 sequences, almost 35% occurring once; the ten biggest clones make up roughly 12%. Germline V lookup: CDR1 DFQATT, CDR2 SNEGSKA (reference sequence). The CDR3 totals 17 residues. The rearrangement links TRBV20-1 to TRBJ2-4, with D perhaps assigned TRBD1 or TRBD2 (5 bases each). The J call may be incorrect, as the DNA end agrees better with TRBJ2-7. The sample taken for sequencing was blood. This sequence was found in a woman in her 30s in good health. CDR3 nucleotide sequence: TGCAGTGCTATCGGGACCGGCCACGGTGGAATCTCCTACGAGCAGTACTTC. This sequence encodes CSAIGTGHGGISYEQYF.